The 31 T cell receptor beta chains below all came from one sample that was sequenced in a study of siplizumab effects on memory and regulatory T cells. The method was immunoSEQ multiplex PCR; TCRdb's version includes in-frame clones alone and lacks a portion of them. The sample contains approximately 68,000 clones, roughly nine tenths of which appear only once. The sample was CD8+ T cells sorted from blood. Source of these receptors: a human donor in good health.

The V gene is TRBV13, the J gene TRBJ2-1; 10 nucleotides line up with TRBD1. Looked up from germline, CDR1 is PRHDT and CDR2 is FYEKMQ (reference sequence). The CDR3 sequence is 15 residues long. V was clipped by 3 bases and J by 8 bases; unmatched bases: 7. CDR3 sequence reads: CASSLGQGHADEQFF. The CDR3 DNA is TGTGCCAGCAGCTTGGGACAGGGGCATGCGGATGAGCAGTTCTTC.

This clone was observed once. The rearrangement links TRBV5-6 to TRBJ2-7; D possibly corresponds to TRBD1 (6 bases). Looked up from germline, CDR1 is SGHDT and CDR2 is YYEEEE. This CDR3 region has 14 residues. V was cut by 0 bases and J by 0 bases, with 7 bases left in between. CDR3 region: CASSLGTVSYEQYF. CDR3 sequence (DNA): TGTGCCAGCAGCTTGGGGACAGTCTCCTACGAGCAGTACTTC. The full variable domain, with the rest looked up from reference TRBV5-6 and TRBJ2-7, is DAGVTQSPTHLIKTRGQQVTLRCSPKSGHDTVSWYQQALGQGPQFIFQYYEEEERQRGNFPDRFSGHQFPNYSSELNVNALLLGDSALYLCASSLGTVSYEQYFGPGTRLTVT.

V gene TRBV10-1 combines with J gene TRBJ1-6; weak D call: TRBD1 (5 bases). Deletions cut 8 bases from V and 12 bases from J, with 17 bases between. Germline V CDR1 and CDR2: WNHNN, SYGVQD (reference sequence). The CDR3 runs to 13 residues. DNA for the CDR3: TGCGCCAGCTTGGGGCGGTTTCGGGAACCCCTCCACTTT. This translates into CASLGRFREPLHF.

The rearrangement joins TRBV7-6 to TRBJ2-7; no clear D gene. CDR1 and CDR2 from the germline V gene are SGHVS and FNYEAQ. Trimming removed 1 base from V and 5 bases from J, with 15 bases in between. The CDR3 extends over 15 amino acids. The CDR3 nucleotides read TGTGCCAGCAGCTTAGTAATGAGTAGGGCAGACGAGCAGTACTTC. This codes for CASSLVMSRADEQYF.

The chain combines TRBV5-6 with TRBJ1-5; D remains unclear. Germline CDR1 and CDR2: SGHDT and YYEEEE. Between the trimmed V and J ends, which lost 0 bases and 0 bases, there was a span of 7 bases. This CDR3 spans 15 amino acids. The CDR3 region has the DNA TGTGCCAGCAGCTTGGGGCAGCATAGCAATCAGCCCCAGCATTTT. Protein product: CASSLGQHSNQPQHF.

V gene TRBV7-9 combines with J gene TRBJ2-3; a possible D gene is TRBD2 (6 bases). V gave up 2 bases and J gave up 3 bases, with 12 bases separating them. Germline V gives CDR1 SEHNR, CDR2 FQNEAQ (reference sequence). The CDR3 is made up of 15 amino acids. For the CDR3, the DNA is TGTGCCAGCAGCTTATGGGACTTATCGACAGATACGCAGTATTTT. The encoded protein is CASSLWDLSTDTQYF.

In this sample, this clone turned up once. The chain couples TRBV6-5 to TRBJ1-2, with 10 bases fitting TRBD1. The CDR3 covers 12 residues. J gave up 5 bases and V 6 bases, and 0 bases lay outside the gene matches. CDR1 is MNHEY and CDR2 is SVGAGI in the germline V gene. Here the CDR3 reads CASRGQGYGYTF. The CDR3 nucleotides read TGTGCCAGCAGGGGACAGGGGTATGGCTACACCTTC.

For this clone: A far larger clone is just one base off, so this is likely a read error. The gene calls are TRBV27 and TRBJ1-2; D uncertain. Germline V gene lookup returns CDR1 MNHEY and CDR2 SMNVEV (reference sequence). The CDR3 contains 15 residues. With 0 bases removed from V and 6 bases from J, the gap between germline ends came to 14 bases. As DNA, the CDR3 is TGTGCCAGCAGTTTATCGCGCGGGGTGCTGAATGGCTACACCTTC. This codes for CASSLSRGVLNGYTF.

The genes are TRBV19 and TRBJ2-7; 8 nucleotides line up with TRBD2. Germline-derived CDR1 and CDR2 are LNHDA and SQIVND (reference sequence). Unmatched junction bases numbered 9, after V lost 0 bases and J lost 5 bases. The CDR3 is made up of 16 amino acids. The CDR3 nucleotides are TGTGCCAGTAGTATAGATTCGGGGGGGCATCTGAACGAGCAGTACTTC. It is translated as CASSIDSGGHLNEQYF.

CDR3 sequence reads: CASSYWGQNTEAFF. The CDR3 DNA reads TGTGCCAGCAGTTACTGGGGACAGAACACTGAAGCTTTCTTT. V gene TRBV6-6 combines with J gene TRBJ1-1; D is perhaps TRBD1 (6 bases). Trimming took off 1 base at V and 1 base at J, with 7 bases between the two ends. The CDR3 is 14 amino acids. Germline CDR1 MNHNY, CDR2 SVGAGI (reference sequence).

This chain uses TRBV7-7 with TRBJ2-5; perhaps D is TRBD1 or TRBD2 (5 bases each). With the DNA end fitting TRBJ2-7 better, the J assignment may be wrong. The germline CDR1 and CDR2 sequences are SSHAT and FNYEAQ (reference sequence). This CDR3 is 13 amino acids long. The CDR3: CASSLGDENEQYF. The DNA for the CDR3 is TGTGCCAGCAGCTTAGGGGACGAAAACGAGCAGTACTTC.

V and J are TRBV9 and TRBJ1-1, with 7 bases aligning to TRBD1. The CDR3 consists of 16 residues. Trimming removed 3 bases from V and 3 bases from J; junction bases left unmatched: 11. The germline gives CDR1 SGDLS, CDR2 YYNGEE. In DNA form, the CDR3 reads TGTGCCAGCAGCGATTACAGGGGCGGTGGGGACACTGAAGCTTTCTTT. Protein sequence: CASSDYRGGGDTEAFF.

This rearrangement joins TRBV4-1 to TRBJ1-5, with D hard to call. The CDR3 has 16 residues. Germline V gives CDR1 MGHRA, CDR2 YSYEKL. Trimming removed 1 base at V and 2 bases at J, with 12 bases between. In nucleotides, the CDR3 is TGCGCCAGCAGCCAAGGGGAATGGGGAGGCAATCAGCCCCAGCATTTT. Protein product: CASSQGEWGGNQPQHF.

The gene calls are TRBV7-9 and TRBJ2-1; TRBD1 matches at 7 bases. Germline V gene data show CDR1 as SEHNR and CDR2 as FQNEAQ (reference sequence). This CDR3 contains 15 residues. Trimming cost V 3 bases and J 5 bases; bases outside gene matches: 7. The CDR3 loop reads CASSFRDRDDNEQFF. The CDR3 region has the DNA TGTGCCAGCAGCTTCCGGGACAGAGATGACAATGAGCAGTTCTTC.

This CDR3 reads CASSLEPGQTYEQYF. The CDR3 bases are TGCGCCAGCAGCCTAGAACCGGGACAGACCTACGAGCAGTACTTC. The chain has TRBV4-1 and TRBJ2-7; TRBD1 matches at 7 bases. Germline assignment: CDR1 MGHRA and CDR2 YSYEKL. Unmatched junction bases numbered 8, after V lost 4 bases and J lost 2 bases. The CDR3 length is 15 residues.

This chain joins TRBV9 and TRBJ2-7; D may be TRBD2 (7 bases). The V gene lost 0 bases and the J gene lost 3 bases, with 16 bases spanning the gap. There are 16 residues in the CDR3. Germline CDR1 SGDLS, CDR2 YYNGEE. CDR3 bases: TGTGCCAGCAGCGTAGGGGGGCGGGAGATGGTCTACGAGCAGTACTTC. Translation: CASSVGGREMVYEQYF.

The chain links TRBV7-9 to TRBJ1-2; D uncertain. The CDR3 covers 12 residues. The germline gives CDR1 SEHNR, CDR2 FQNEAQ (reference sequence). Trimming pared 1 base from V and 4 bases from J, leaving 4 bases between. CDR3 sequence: CASSLVSYGYTF. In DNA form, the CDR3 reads TGTGCCAGCAGCTTAGTCAGCTATGGCTACACCTTC.

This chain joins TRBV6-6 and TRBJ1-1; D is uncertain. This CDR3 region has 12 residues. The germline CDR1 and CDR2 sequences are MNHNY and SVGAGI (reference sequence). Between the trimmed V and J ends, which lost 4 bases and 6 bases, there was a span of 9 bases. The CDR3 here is CASSFIAPEAFF. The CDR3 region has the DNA TGTGCCAGCAGTTTCATAGCACCTGAAGCTTTCTTT.

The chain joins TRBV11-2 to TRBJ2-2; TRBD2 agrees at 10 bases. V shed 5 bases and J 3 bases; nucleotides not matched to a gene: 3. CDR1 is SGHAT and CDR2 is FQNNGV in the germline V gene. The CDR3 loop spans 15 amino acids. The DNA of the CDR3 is TGTGCCAGCAGCCTCCTAGCGGGGGACACCGGGGAGCTGTTTTTT. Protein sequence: CASSLLAGDTGELFF.

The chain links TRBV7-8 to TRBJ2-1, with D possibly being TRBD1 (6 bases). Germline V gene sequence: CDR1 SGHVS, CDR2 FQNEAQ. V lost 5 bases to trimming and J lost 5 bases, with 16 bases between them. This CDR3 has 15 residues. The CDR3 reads CASSIEGELDNEQFF. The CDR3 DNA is TGTGCCAGCAGCATAGAGGGGGAGCTCGACAATGAGCAGTTCTTC. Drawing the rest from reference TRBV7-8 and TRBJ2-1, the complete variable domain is GAGVSQSPRYKVAKRGQDVALRCDPISGHVSLFWYQQALGQGPEFLTYFQNEAQLDKSGLPSDRFFAERPEGSVSTLKIQRTQQEDSAVYLCASSIEGELDNEQFFGPGTRLTVL.

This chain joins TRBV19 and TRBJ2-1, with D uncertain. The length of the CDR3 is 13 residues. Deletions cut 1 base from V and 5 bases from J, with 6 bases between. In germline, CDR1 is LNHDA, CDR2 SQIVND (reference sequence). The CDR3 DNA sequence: TGTGCCAGTAGTATAGTGTCCGACAATGAGCAGTTCTTC. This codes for CASSIVSDNEQFF.

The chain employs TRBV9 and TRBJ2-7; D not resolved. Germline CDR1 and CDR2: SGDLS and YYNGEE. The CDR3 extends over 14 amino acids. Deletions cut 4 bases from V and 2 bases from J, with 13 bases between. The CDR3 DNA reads TGTGCCAGCAGCCCCCGGACGGAGACCTACGAGCAGTACTTC. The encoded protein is CASSPRTETYEQYF.

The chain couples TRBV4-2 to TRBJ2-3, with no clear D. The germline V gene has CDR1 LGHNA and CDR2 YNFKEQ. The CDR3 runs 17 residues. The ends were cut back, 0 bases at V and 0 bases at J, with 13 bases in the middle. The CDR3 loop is CASSQDPGFSSTDTQYF. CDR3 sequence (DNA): TGTGCCAGCAGCCAAGATCCTGGGTTCTCTAGCACAGATACGCAGTATTTT.

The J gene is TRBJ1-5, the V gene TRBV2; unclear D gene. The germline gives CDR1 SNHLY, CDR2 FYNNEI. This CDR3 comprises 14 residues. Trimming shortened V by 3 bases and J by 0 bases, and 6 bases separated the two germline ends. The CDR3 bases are TGTGCCAGCAGTGAGTCAGTTAGCAATCAGCCCCAGCATTTT. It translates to CASSESVSNQPQHF.

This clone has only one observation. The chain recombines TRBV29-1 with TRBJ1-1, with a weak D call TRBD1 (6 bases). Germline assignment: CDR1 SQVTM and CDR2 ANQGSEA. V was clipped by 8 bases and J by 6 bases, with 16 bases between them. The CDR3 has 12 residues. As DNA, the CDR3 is TGCAGCTTAAGGGGCCCAGGGGCTGAAGCTTTCTTT. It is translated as CSLRGPGAEAFF.

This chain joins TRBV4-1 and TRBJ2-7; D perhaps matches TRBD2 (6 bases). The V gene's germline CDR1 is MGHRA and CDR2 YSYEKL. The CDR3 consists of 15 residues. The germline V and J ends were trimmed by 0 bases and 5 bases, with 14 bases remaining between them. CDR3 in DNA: TGCGCCAGCAGCCAAGATGGGGGACTTTATAACGAGCAGTACTTC. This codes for CASSQDGGLYNEQYF.

The CDR3 DNA sequence: TGTGCCAGCAGCCGTGGACTGGGCGAGCAGTACTTC. Translating gives CASSRGLGEQYF. The chain uses TRBV7-9 and TRBJ2-7; D possibly corresponds to TRBD2 (5 bases). Germline loops: CDR1 SEHNR, CDR2 FQNEAQ (reference sequence). V was pared by 5 bases and J by 6 bases, with 11 bases between. The CDR3 extends over 12 amino acids.

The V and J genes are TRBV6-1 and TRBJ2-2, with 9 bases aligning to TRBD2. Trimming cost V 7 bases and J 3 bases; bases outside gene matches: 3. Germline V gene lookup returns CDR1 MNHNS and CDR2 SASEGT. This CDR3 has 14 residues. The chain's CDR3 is CASTERGDTGELFF. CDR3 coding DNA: TGTGCCAGCACAGAGCGGGGGGACACCGGGGAGCTGTTTTTT.

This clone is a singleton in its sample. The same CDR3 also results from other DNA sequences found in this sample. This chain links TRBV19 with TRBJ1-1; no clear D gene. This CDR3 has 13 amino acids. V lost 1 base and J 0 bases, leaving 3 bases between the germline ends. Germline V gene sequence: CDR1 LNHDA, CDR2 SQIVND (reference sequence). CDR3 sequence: CASSIAVNTEAFF. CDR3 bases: TGTGCCAGTAGTATAGCGGTGAACACTGAAGCTTTCTTT.

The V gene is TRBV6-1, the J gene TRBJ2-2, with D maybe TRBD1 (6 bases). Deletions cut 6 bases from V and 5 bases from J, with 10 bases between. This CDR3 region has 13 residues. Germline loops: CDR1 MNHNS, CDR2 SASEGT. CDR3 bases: TGTGCCAGCAGCGCTACAGGGACCGGGGAGCTGTTTTTT. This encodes CASSATGTGELFF.

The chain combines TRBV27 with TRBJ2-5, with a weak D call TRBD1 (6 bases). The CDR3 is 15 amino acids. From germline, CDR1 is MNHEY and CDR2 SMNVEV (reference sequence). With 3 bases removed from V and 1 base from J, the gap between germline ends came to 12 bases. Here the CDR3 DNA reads TGTGCCAGCAGTTTGGGGGCAATGATCCAAGAGACCCAGTACTTC. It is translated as CASSLGAMIQETQYF.